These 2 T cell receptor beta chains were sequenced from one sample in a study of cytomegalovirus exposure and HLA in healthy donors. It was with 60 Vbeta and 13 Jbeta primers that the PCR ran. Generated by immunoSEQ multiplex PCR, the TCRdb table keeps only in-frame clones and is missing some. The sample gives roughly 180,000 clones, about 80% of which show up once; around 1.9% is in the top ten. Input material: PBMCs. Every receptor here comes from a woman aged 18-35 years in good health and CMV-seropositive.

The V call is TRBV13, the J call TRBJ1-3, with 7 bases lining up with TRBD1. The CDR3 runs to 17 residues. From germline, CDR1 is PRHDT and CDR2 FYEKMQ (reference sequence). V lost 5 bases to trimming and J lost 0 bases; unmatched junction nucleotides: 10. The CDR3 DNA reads TGTGCCAGCAGCGGACAGGTGCCCTTAAGCTCTGGAAACACCATATATTTT. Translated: CASSGQVPLSSGNTIYF.

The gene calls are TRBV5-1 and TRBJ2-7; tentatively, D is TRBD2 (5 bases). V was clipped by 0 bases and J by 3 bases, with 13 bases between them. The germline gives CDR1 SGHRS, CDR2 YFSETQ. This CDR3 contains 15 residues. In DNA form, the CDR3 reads TGCGCCAGCAGCTTGGCCGAGGGCCGAGGCTACGAGCAGTACTTC. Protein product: CASSLAEGRGYEQYF.